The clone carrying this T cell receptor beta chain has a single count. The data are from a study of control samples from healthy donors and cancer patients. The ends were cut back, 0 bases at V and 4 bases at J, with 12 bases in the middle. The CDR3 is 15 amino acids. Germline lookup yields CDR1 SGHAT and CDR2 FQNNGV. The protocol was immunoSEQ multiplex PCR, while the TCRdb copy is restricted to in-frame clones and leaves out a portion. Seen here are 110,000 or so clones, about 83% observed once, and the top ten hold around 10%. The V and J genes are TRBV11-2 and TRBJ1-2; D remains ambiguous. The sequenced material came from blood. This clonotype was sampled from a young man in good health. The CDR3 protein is CASSLEVTIPYGYTF. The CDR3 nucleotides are TGTGCCAGCAGCTTAGAAGTCACTATACCCTATGGCTACACCTTC.